This T cell receptor (beta chain) was profiled in a study of cytomegalovirus exposure and HLA in healthy donors. Findings of the study overall: A later analysis showed TCR association rates differing by HLA locus, peaking at DRB1 and lowest at HLA-C. TCR beta chains numbering some 160 were designated cytomegalovirus-associated. Data from an earlier analysis indicated that most TCR beta V segments were productive either about 87% or about 30% of the time.

A multiplex PCR was run with 60 Vbeta primers and 13 Jbeta primers. Data came from immunoSEQ multiplex PCR; TCRdb stores just in-frame clones and leaves some out. There are around 160,000 clones in the sample; 65% to 70% occur only once, and 4% to 5.5% lies in the top ten. The CDR3 has 15 residues. V trimming: 7 bases; J trimming: 5 bases; junction bases outside the gene matches: 10. CDR1 and CDR2 from the germline V gene are ENHRY and SYGVKD. To note about this clone: Its matching antigen is unknown.

The TCR sequence derives from a woman younger than 35 in good health and CMV-seropositive. The V and J genes are TRBV10-3 and TRBJ1-2; TRBD1 matches 10 bases. Sequenced sample: PBMCs. CDR3 bases: TGTGCCATCACATCCGGGACAGGGGAGGGGTATGGCTACACCTTC. This codes for CAITSGTGEGYGYTF.